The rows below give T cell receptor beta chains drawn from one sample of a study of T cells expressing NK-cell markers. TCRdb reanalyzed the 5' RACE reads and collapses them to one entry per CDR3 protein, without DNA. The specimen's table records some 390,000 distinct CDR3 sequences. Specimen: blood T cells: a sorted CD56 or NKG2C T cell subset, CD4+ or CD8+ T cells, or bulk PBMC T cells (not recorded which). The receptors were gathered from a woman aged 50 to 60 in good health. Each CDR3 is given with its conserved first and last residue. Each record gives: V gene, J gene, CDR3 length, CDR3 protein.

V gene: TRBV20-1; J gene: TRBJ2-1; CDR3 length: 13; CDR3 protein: CSAVAGTYNEQFF
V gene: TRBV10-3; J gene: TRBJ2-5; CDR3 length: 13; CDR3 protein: CAISRNRDETQYF
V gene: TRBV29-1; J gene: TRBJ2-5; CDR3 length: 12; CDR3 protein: CSVEFSQETQYF
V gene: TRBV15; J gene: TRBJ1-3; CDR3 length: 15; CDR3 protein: CATSRDSYSGNTIYF
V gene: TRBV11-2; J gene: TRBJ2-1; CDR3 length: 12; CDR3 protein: CASSFWASGQFF
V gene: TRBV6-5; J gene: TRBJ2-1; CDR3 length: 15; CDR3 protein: CASSSTSGQYNEQFF
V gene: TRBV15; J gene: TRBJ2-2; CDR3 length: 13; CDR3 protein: CATAGSNTGELFF
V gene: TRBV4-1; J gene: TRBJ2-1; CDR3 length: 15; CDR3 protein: CASSPGTGKDNEQFF
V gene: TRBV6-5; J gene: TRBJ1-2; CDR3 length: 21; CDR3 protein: CASSRARSPDRGLGFPYGYTF
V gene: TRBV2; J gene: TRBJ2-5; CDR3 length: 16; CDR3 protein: CASSPGIGFRQETQYF
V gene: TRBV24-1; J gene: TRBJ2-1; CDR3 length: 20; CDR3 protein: CATSDLSGGERGTSYNEQFF
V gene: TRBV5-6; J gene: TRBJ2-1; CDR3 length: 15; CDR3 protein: CASSLTAGTYNEQFF
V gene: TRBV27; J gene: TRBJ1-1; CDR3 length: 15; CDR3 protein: CASRQQAYLNTEAFF
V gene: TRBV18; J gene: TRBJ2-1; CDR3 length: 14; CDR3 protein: CASSPPIMVGEQFF
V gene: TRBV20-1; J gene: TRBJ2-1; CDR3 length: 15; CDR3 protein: CSAHSGQRRVHEQFF
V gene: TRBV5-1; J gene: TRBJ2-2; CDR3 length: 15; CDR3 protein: CASSRGGQAGGELFF
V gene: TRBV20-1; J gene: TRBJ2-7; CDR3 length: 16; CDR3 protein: CSASPRTSGSFYEQYF
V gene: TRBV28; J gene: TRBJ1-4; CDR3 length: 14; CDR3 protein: CASSFVQNKGKLFF
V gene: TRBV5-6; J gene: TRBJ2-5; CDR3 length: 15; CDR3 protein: CASSLVGGFGETQYF
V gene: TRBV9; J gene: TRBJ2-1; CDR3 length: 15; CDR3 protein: CASSETSGRSNEQFF
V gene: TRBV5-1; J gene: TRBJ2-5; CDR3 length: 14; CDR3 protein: CASSGGLYQETQYF
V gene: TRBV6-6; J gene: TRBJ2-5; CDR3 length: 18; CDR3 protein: CASSLYGILEDSQETQYF
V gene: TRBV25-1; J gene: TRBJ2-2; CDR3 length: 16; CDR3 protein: CASSELVQGAAGELFF
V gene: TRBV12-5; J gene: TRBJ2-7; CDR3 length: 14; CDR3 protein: CASGLVNRLYEQYF
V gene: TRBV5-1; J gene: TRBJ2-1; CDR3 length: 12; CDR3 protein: CASSIAGAQQFF
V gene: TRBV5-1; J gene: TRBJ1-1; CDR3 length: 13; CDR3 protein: CASSAASGTEAFF
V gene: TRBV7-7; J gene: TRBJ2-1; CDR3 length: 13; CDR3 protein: CASSADRGNEQFF
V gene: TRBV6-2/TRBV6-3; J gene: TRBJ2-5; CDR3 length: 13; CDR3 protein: CASSSNFLETQYF
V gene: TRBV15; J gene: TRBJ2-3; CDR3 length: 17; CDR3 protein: CATSEPLLRERADTQYF
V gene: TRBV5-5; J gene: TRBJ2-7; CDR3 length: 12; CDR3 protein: CASTQPPYEQYF
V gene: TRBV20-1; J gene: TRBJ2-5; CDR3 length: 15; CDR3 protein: CSASKDGQGKETQYF
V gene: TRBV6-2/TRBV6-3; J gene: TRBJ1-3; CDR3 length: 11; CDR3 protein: CASTLGNTIYF
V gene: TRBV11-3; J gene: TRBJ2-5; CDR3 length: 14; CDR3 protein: CASSYLGLEETQFF
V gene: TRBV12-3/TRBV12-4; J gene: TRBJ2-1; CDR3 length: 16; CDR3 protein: CASRGSGRAPYNEQFF
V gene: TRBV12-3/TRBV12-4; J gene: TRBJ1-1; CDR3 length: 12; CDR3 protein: CASSFWGARAFF
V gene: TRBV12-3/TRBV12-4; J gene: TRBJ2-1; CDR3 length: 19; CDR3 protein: CASSQGRILAGASHNEQFF
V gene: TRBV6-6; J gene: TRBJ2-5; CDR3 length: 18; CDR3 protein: CASSYLAGGSVPQETQYF
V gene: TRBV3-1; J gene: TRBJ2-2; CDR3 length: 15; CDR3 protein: CASSQAGLPVQELFF
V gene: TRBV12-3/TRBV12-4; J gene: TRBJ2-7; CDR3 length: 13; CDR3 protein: CASSFGARYEQYF
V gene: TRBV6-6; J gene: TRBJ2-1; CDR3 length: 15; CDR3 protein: CASSSPGLAGVEQFF
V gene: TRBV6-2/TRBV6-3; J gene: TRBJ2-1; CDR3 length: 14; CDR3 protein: CASSFGLAVDEQFF